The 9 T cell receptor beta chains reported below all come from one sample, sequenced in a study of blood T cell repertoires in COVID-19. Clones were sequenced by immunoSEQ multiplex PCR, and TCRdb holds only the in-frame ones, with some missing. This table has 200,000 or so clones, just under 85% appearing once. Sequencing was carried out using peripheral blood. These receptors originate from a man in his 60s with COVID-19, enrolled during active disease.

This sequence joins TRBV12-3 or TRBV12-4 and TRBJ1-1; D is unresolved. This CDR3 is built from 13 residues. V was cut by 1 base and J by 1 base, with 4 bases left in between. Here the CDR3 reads CASSLVRNTEAFF. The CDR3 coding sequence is TGTGCCAGCAGTTTAGTTAGGAACACTGAAGCTTTCTTT.

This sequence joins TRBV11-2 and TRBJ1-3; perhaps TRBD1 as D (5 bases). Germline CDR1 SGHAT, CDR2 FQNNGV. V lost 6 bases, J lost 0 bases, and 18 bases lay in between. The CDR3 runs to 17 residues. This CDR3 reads CASRSRTPDTSGNTIYF. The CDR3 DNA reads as TGTGCCAGCAGATCACGGACACCTGATACCTCTGGAAACACCATATATTTT.

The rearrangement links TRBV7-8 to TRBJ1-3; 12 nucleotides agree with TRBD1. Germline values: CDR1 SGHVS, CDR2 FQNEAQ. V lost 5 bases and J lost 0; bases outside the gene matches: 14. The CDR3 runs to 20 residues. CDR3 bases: TGTGCCAGCAGCCGGGATGCGCGGGACAGGGGGCTTTACTCTGGAAACACCATATATTTT. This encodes CASSRDARDRGLYSGNTIYF. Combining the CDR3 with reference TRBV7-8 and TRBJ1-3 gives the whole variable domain GAGVSQSPRYKVAKRGQDVALRCDPISGHVSLFWYQQALGQGPEFLTYFQNEAQLDKSGLPSDRFFAERPEGSVSTLKIQRTQQEDSAVYLCASSRDARDRGLYSGNTIYFGEGSWLTVV.

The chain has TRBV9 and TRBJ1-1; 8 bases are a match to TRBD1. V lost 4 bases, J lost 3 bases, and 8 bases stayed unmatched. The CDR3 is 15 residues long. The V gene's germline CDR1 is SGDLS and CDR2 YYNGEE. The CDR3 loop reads CASSLRTGWDTEAFF. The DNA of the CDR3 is TGTGCCAGCAGCCTGCGGACAGGGTGGGACACTGAAGCTTTCTTT.

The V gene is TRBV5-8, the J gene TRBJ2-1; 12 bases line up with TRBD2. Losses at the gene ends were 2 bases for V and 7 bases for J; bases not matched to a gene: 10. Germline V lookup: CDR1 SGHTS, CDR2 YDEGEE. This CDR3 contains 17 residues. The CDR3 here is CASSFQQGTSGRNEQFF. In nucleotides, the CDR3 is TGTGCCAGCAGCTTCCAACAGGGAACTAGCGGGAGGAATGAGCAGTTCTTC.

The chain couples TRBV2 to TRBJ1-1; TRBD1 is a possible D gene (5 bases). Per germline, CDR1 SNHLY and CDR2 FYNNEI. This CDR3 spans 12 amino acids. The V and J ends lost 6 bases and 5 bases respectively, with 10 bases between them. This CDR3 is CASRRGGTEAFF. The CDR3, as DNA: TGTGCCAGCAGGAGGGGAGGAACTGAAGCTTTCTTT.

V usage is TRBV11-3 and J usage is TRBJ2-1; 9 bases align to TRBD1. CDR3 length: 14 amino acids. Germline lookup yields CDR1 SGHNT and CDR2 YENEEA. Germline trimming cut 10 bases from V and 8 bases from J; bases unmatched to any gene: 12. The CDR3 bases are TGTGCCACCTCCGGGACAGGGCGAGGAGATGAGCAGTTCTTC. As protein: CATSGTGRGDEQFF.

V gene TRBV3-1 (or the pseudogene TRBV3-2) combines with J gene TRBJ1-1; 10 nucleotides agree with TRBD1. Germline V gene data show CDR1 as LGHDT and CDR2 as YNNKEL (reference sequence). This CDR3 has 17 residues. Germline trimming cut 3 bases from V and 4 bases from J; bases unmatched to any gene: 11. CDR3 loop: CASSHSDRGHRSTEAFF. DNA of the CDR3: TGTGCCAGCAGCCATTCCGACAGGGGGCATAGGAGCACTGAAGCTTTCTTT.

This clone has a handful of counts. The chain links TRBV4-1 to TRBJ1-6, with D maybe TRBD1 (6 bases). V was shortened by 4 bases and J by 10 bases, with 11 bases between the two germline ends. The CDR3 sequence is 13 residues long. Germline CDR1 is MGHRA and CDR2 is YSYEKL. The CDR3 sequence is CASSPPGESPLHF. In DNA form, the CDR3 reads TGCGCCAGCAGCCCCCCAGGGGAGTCACCCCTCCACTTT.